This T cell receptor (beta chain) is drawn from a study of blood T cell repertoires in COVID-19. Whole-study context: Some COVID-19 samples were acute and others convalescent; all came from the United States, Italy and Spain. The cDNA or gDNA used as material had been derived from T cells, B-cell-depleted T cells, or PBMCs.

Trimming at V came to 0 bases and at J to 4 bases, leaving 2 bases not matched to a gene. The CDR3 runs 15 residues. Germline V gene sequence: CDR1 SGHVS, CDR2 FNYEAQ. Per the study methods: By means of reference gene primer amplification, nucleated cell counts were estimated. Repertoires were generated with immunoSEQ multiplex PCR, while TCRdb's copy carries only in-frame clones and drops some. V, J and clone size are those of that table, while D and trimming were read from the DNA. Among roughly 75,000 clones, roughly 77% were seen once, and the ten largest hold roughly 0.83%. This TCR came from a woman aged 70-85 years with acute or convalescent COVID-19. The sample consisted of peripheral blood. The chain has TRBV7-6 and TRBJ2-1; the match to TRBD1 covers 8 bases. The CDR3 nucleotides are TGTGCCAGCAGCTTAGCGGGACAGGTATACAATGAGCAGTTCTTC. As protein: CASSLAGQVYNEQFF.